The following is a T cell receptor (beta chain) sequence with its context. Antigen: not known. These data are taken from a study of CD4 T cells in relation to SARS-CoV-2 and coronaviruses. For the study at large: The HLA restriction of the shared crossreactive spike epitopes was mapped.

Before the COVID-19 pandemic, during about 2011-2019, CD4+ T cells were taken from unexposed donors. The CDR3 spans 14 residues. V gave up 4 bases and J gave up 5 bases, with 13 bases separating them. Germline loops: CDR1 SGHRS, CDR2 YFSETQ. Data came from immunoSEQ multiplex PCR; TCRdb stores just in-frame clones and leaves some out. The sample includes more than 55,000 clones, about nine tenths seen only once; the top ten take more than 1.1%. Study-level results: In roughly 60% of donors, memory CD4+ clonotypes crossrecognized SARS-CoV-2 and at least one common cold coronavirus spike.

Material: memory CD4+ T cells from PBMCs. The sequence was collected from a human donor in good health. The rearrangement uses TRBV5-1 and TRBJ2-1; no clear D. The DNA of the CDR3 is TGCGCCAGCAGCCAATCGACCGGTAACAATGAGCAGTTCTTC. Translating gives CASSQSTGNNEQFF. The variable domain in full, with the rest retrieved from reference TRBV5-1 and TRBJ2-1, is KAGVTQTPRYLIKTRGQQVTLSCSPISGHRSVSWYQQTPGQGLQFLFEYFSETQRNKGNFPGRFSGRQFSNSRSEMNVSTLELGDSALYLCASSQSTGNNEQFFGPGTRLTVL.